This T cell receptor beta chain was captured in a study of T cell responses to AZD1222 COVID-19 vaccine. General study results and limits: Breadth and depth of Spike-specific TCRs rose after two AZD1222 doses. Repertoires were collected only later (after the peak T cell response had occurred).

This CDR3 is 14 amino acids long. Germline CDR1 reads MNHNY; CDR2 reads SVGAGI (reference sequence). V gave up 6 bases and J gave up 7 bases; unmatched junction bases: 9. In regard to this clone: Its antigen is unknown.

Measured with immunoSEQ multiplex PCR; TCRdb has only the in-frame clones, and not every one. Here the sample spans about 150,000 clones, under 95% being singletons. The sample in question was peripheral blood, obtained on day 0 of AZD1222 vaccination. The receptor's source is an adult in good health. The chain has TRBV6-6 and TRBJ1-5, with 7 nucleotides matching TRBD1. The CDR3 loop is CASRPTGSGQPQHF. For the CDR3, the DNA is TGTGCCAGCAGACCGACAGGGTCGGGACAGCCCCAGCATTTT.